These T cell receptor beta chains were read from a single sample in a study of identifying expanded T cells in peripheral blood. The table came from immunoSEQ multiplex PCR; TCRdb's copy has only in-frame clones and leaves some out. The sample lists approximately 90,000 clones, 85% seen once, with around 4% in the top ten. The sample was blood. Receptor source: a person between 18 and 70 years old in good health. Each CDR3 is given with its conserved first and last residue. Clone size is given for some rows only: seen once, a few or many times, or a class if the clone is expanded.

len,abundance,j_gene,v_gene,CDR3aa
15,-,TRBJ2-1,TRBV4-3,CASSQGRGISNEQFF
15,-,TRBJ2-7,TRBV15,CATSREKQGPYEQYF
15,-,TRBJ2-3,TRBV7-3,CASSPGGGSTDTQYF
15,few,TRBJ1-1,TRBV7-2,CASSARQFGNTEAFF
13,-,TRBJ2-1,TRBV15,CATSQAGYNEQFF
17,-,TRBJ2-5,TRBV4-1,CASSQDRRAAQGETQYF
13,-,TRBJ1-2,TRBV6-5,CASSRGVNYGYTF
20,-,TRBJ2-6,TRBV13,CASRGSMYAGGPSGANVLTF
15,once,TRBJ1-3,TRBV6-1,CASRRVQGNKNTIYF
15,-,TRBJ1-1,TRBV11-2,CASSFEGVVKTEAFF
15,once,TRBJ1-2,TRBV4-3,CASSQDGMARYGYTF
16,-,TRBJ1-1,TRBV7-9,CASSQGGQGAGTEAFF
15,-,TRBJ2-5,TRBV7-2,CASSFSPGNRETQYF
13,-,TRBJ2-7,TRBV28,CASSLLRVYEQYF